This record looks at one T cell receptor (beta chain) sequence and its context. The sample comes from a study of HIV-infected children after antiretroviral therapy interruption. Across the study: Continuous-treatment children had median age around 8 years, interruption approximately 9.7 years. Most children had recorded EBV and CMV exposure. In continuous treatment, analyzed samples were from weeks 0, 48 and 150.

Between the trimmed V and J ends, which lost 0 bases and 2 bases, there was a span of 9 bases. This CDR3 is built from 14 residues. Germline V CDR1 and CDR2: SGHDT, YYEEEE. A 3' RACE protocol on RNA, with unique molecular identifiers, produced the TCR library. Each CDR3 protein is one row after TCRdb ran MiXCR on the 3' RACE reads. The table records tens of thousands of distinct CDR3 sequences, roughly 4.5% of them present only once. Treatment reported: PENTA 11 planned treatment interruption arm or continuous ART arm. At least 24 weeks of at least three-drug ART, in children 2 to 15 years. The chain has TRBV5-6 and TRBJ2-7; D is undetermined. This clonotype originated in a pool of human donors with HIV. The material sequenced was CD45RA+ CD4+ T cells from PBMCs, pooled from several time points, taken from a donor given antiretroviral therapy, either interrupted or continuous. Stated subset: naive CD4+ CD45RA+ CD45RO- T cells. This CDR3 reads CASSLVWTPYEQYF. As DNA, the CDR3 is TGTGCCAGCAGCTTGGTTTGGACCCCCTACGAGCAGTACTTC.